The 7 T cell receptor beta chains below were found in one sample sequenced in a study of T cell repertoires in cytomegalovirus infection. One entry per CDR3 protein results from TCRdb running MiXCR on the reads. In the table there are about 250,000 distinct CDR3 sequences, roughly 6.5% of which are singletons. Sequenced sample: PBMCs. Receptors originate from a human donor in good health (CMV status not recorded). Some clones in this sample may be carry-over from other donors' samples.

This clonotype was counted a few times. V is TRBV7-3 and J is TRBJ1-1, with D unclear. Trimming took 3 bases from V and 9 from J, leaving 8 bases between them. Germline values: CDR1 SGHTA, CDR2 FQGTGA. The CDR3 sequence is 11 residues long. CDR3 DNA sequence: TGTGCCAGCAGCTTCCGGTCCCAAGCTTTCTTT. It specifies CASSFRSQAFF.

This clonotype came up many times. V and J are TRBV7-2 and TRBJ2-1; D is perhaps TRBD1 or TRBD2 (6 bases each). V lost 7 bases and J 5 bases, leaving 15 bases between the germline ends. Germline-derived CDR1 and CDR2 are SGHTA and FQGNSA. The CDR3 has 14 amino acids. The CDR3 DNA follows: TGTGCCAGCAAGAAAGGGGGGCCAAACAATGAGCAGTTCTTC. Encoded protein: CASKKGGPNNEQFF.

This chain connects TRBV28 to TRBJ1-1; D call uncertain. Trimming left V 2 bases short and J 6 bases short, with 10 bases between. Looked up from germline, CDR1 is MDHEN and CDR2 is SYDVKM. The CDR3 is 13 residues long. CDR3 loop: CASSLGQSAEAFF. Written as DNA, the CDR3 is TGTGCCAGCAGTTTAGGGCAGAGCGCTGAAGCTTTCTTT.

This clonotype was detected ten times or more. This chain joins TRBV7-2 and TRBJ2-1; 11 nucleotides agree with TRBD1. Germline V gives CDR1 SGHTA, CDR2 FQGNSA. With V trimmed by 3 bases and J by 14 bases, 15 bases remained unmatched. The CDR3 runs to 16 residues. The chain's CDR3 is CASSFGLGGTGGGKFF. The DNA of the CDR3 is TGTGCCAGCAGCTTTGGGCTGGGGGGGACAGGGGGTGGAAAGTTCTTC.

This clonotype was recorded at least ten times. The chain couples TRBV5-1 to TRBJ2-7, with a weak D call TRBD2 (6 bases). V was pared by 0 bases and J by 12 bases, with 13 bases between. The CDR3 has 12 residues. The germline CDR1 and CDR2 sequences are SGHRS and YFSETQ. CDR3 nucleotides: TGCGCCAGCAGCTTGGCGGGGGACCGACGGTACTTC. Translated, it gives CASSLAGDRRYF.

This clonotype was found a few times. This chain links TRBV5-4 with TRBJ2-5; 9 bases agree with TRBD1. Germline loops: CDR1 SGHNT, CDR2 YYREEE (reference sequence). The CDR3 extends over 15 amino acids. After removal of 3 bases from V and 5 bases from J, the junction contained 8 bases not matched to a gene. The CDR3 sequence: CASSSGTGSWETQYF. CDR3 bases: TGTGCCAGCAGCTCCGGGACAGGGTCATGGGAGACCCAGTACTTC.

This clonotype has a count of ten or more. This chain connects TRBV11-2 to TRBJ2-6; TRBD1 might be the D (6 bases). Trimming shortened V by 8 bases and J by 0 bases, and 14 bases separated the two germline ends. The CDR3 is made up of 16 amino acids. Germline loops: CDR1 SGHAT, CDR2 FQNNGV. CDR3 residues: CASFPGVSSGANVLTF. The CDR3 DNA follows: TGTGCCAGCTTTCCAGGGGTTTCCTCTGGGGCCAACGTCCTGACTTTC.